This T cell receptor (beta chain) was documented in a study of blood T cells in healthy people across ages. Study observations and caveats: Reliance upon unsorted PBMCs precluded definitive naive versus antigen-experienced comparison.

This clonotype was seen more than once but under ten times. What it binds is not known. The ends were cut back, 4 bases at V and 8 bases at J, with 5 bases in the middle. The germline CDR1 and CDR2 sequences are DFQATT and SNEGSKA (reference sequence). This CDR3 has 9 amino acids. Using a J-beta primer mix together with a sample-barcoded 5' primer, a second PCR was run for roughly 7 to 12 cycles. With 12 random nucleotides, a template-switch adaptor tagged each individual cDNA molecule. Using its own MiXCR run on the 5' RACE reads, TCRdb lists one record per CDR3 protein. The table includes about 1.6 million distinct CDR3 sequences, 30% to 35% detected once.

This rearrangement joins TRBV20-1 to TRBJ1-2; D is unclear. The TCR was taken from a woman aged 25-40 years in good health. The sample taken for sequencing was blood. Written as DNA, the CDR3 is TGCAGTGCTACCCCCGGCTACACCTTC. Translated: CSATPGYTF.